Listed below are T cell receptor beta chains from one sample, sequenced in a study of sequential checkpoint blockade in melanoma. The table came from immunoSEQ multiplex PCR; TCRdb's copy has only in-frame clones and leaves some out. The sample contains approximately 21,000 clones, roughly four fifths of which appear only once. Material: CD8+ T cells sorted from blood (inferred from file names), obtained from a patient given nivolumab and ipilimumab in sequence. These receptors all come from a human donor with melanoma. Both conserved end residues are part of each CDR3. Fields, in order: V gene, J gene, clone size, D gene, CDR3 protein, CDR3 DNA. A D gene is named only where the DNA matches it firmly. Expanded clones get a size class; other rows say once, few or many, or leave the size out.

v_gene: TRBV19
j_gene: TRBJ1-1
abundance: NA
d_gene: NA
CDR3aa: CASSRLGGGNTEAFF
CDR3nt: TGTGCCAGTAGCCGCCTGGGGGGAGGGAACACTGAAGCTTTCTTT

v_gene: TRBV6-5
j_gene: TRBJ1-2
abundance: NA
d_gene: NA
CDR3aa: CASGGPTRHGYTF
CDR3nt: TGTGCCAGCGGTGGGCCAACACGGCATGGCTACACCTTC

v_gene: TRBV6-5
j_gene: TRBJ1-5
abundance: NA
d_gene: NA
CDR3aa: CASSATGNQPQHF
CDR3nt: TGTGCCAGCAGTGCGACAGGCAATCAGCCCCAGCATTTT

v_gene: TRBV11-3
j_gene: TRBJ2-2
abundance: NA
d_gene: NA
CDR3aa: CASSFTGNTGELFF
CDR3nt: TGTGCCAGCAGCTTTACTGGGAACACCGGGGAGCTGTTTTTT

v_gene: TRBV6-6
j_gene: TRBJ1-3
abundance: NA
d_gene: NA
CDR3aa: CASTLTGQNGNTIYF
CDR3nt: TGTGCCAGCACTTTAACCGGACAGAACGGAAACACCATATATTTT

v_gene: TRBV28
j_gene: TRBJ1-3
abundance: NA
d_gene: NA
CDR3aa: CASSLITAGGNTIYF
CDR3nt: TGTGCCAGCAGTTTAATCACGGCGGGAGGAAACACCATATATTTT

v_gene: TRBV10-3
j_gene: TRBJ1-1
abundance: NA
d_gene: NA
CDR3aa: CAISGGVNTEAFF
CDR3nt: TGTGCCATCAGTGGGGGAGTGAACACTGAAGCTTTCTTT

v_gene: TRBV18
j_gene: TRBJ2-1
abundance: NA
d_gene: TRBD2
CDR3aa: CASSPPSAGPNEQFF
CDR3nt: TGTGCCAGCTCACCACCTTCAGCGGGACCAAATGAGCAGTTCTTC

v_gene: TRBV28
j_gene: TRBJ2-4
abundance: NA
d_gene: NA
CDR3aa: CASSFQGAKNIQYF
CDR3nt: TGTGCCAGCAGTTTTCAGGGGGCCAAAAACATTCAGTACTTC

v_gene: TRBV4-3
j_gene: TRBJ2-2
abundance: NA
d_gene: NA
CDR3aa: CASSQGTVLTGELFF
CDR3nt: TGCGCCAGCAGCCAAGGGACAGTGCTTACCGGGGAGCTGTTTTTT

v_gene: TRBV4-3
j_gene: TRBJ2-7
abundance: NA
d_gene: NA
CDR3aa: CASSQAYPGAYEQYF
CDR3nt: TGCGCCAGCAGCCAGGCTTATCCTGGGGCCTACGAGCAGTACTTC

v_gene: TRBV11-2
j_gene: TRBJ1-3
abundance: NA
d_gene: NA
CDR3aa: CASSLMRTAGNTIYF
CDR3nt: TGTGCCAGCAGCTTAATGAGAACGGCTGGAAACACCATATATTTT

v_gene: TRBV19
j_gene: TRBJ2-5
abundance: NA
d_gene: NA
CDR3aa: CASSMQGFPGETQYF
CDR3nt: TGTGCCAGTAGTATGCAGGGCTTTCCTGGGGAGACCCAGTACTTC

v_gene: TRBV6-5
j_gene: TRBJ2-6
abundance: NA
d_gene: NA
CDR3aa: CASSYSYGVGANVLTF
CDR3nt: TGTGCCAGCAGTTACTCGTACGGGGTCGGGGCCAACGTCCTGACTTTC

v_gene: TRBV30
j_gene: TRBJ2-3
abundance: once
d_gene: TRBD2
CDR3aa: CAWTKLPGGDTQYF
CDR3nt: TGTGCCTGGACCAAGCTACCGGGGGGAGATACGCAGTATTTT

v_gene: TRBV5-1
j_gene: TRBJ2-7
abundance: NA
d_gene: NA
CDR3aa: CASSLSDPGEQYF
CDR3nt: TGCGCCAGCAGCTTATCCGACCCGGGAGAGCAGTACTTC

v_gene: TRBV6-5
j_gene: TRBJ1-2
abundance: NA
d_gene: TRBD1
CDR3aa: CASSPTGVYGYTF
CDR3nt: TGTGCCAGCAGTCCGACAGGGGTCTATGGCTACACCTTC

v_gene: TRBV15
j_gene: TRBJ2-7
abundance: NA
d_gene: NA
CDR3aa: CATSRGPHDEQYF
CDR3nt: TGTGCCACCAGCAGGGGCCCCCACGACGAGCAGTACTTC

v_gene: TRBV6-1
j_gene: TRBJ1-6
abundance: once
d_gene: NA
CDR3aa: CASSESGLSSYNSPLHF
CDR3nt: TGTGCCAGCAGTGAATCAGGTTTAAGCTCCTATAATTCACCCCTCCACTTT

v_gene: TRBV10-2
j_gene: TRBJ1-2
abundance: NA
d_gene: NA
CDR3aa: CASSESAGVVYGYTF
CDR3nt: TGCGCCAGCAGTGAGTCGGCCGGGGTGGTTTATGGCTACACCTTC

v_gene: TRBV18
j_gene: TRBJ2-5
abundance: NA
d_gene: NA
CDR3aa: CASSPPEGQETQYF
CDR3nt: TGTGCCAGCTCACCCCCAGAGGGACAAGAGACCCAGTACTTC

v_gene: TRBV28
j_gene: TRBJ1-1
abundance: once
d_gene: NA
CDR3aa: CASSPTGRTEAFF
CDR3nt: TGTGCCAGCAGCCCTACAGGGAGAACTGAAGCTTTCTTT

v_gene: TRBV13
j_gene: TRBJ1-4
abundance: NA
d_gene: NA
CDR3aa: CASQQRTDRLNEKLFF
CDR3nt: TGTGCCAGCCAACAACGTACTGACAGGCTTAATGAAAAACTGTTTTTT

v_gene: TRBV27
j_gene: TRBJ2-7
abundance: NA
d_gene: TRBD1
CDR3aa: CASSSRTGKNEQYF
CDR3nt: TGTGCCAGCAGCTCACGGACAGGGAAAAACGAGCAGTACTTC

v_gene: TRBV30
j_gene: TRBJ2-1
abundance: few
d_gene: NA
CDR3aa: CAWRAGGVYNEQFF
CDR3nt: TGTGCCTGGAGAGCTGGCGGGGTATACAATGAGCAGTTCTTC

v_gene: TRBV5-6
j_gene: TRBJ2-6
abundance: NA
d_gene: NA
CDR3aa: CASSPGQFSGANVLTF
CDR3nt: TGTGCCAGCAGCCCCGGACAGTTTTCTGGGGCCAACGTCCTGACTTTC

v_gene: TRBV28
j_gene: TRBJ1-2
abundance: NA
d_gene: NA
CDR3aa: CASSLGLLGYTF
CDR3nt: TGTGCCAGCAGTTTAGGGCTACTGGGCTACACCTTC

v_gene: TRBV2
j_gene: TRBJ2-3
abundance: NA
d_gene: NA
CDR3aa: CASSVSADTQYF
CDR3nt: TGTGCCAGCAGTGTTAGCGCAGATACGCAGTATTTT

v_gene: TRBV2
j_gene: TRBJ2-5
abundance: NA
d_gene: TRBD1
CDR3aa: CASSEAPATGGAETQYF
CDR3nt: TGTGCCAGCAGTGAAGCTCCCGCGACAGGGGGCGCCGAGACCCAGTACTTC

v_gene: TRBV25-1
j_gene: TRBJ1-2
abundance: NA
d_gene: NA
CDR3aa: CASSEAQGAVGYTF
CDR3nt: TGTGCCAGCAGTGAGGCACAGGGCGCCGTTGGCTACACCTTC

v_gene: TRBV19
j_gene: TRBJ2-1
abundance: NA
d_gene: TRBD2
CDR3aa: CASSELAGGSNEQFF
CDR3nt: TGTGCCAGTAGTGAACTAGCGGGAGGCTCCAATGAGCAGTTCTTC

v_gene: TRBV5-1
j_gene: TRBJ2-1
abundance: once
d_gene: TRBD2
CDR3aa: CASSAGTSGIDEQFF
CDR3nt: TGCGCCAGCAGCGCCGGGACTAGCGGGATTGATGAGCAGTTCTTC

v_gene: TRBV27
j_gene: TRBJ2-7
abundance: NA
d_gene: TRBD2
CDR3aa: CAPHAISGSLVIYEQYF
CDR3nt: TGTGCCCCTCACGCTATTAGCGGGAGTTTGGTAATCTACGAGCAGTACTTC

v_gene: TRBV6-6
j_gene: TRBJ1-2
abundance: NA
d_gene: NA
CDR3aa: CASSPQVSYGYTF
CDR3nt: TGTGCCAGCAGCCCACAGGTCAGCTATGGCTACACCTTC

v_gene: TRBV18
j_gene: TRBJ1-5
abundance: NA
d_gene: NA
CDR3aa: CASSPGTNGNQPQHF
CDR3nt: TGTGCCAGCTCACCAGGGACAAACGGAAATCAGCCCCAGCATTTT

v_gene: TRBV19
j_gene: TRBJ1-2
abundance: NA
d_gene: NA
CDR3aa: CASKQLHSESLYGYTF
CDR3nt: TGTGCCAGTAAGCAATTGCACAGTGAATCTCTTTATGGCTACACCTTC

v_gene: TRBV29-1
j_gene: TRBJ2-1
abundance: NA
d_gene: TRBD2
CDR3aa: CSVEPRGGFYNEQFF
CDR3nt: TGCAGCGTTGAACCACGGGGGGGATTCTACAATGAGCAGTTCTTC

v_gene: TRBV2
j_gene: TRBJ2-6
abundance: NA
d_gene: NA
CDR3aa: CASSFSSGANVLTF
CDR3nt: TGTGCCAGCAGTTTCTCCTCTGGGGCCAACGTCCTGACTTTC

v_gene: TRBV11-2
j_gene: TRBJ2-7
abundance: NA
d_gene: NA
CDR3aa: CASSLDGTGLAIYEQYF
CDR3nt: TGTGCCAGCAGCTTAGATGGGACTGGGTTGGCCATCTACGAGCAGTACTTC

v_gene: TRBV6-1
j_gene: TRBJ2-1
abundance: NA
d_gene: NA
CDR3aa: CASRLALAINEQFF
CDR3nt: TGTGCCAGCAGATTAGCGTTGGCGATCAATGAGCAGTTCTTC

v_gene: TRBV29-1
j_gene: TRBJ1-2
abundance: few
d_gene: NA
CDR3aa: CSVEGEPTRLYGYTF
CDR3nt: TGCAGCGTTGAAGGGGAGCCGACCAGGCTCTATGGCTACACCTTC

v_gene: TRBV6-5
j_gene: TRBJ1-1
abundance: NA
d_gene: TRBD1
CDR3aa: CASSSNRGGTEAFF
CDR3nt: TGTGCCAGCAGCTCCAACAGGGGAGGCACTGAAGCTTTCTTT

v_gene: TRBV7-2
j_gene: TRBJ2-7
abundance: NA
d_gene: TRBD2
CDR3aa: CASRELAGPYEQYF
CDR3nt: TGTGCCAGCAGGGAACTAGCGGGTCCCTACGAGCAGTACTTC

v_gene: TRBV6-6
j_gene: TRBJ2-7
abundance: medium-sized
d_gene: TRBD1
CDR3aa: CASSTGQGAEEQYF
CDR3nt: TGTGCCAGCAGTACGGGACAGGGGGCTGAGGAGCAGTACTTC

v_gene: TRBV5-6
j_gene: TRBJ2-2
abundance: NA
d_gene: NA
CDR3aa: CASSFPDTGELFF
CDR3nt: TGTGCCAGCAGCTTCCCCGACACCGGGGAGCTGTTTTTT

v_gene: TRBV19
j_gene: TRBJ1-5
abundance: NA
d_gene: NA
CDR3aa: CASSPRGQYSNQPQHF
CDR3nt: TGTGCCAGTAGTCCAAGGGGACAATATAGCAATCAGCCCCAGCATTTT

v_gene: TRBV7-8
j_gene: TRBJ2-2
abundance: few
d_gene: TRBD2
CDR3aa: CASSLVSSGTSTGELFF
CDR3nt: TGTGCCAGCAGCTTAGTTTCTAGCGGGACCAGTACCGGGGAGCTGTTTTTT

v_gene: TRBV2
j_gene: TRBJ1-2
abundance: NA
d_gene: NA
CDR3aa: CASSERRGKGYTF
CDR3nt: TGTGCCAGCAGTGAACGGAGGGGCAAAGGCTACACCTTC

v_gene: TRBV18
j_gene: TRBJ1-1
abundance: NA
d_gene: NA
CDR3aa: CASSPLAAAEAFF
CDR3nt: TGTGCCAGCTCCCCCCTCGCTGCGGCTGAAGCTTTCTTT

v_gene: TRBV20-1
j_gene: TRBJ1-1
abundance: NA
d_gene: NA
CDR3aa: CSAAYTEAFF
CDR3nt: TGCAGTGCTGCGTATACTGAAGCTTTCTTT

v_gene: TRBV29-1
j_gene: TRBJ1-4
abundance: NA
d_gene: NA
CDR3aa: CSVARGLGEKLFF
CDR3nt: TGCAGCGTTGCTCGGGGGTTGGGGGAAAAACTGTTTTTT

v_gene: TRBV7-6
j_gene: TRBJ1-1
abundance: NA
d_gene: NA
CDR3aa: CASSLLSRGNTEAFF
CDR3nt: TGTGCCAGCAGCTTGCTAAGCCGGGGGAACACTGAAGCTTTCTTT

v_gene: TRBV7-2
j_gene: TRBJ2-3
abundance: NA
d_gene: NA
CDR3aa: CASTGYSNADTQYF
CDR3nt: TGTGCCAGCACCGGTTATTCTAACGCCGATACGCAGTATTTT

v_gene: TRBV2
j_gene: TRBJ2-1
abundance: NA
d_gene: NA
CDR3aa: CASREGTLPYNEQFF
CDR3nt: TGTGCCAGCAGGGAGGGGACCCTTCCTTACAATGAGCAGTTCTTC